These 18 T cell receptor beta chains originate from one sample sequenced in a study of blood T cell repertoires in COVID-19. Only in-frame clones appear in the TCRdb table, and some are missing; sequencing was by immunoSEQ multiplex PCR. The sample shows roughly 72,000 clones, 75% to 85% of them seen only once. The sample comprised peripheral blood. These receptors were taken from a woman older than 75 with active or convalescent COVID-19.

This chain joins TRBV6-5 and TRBJ1-1; D gene uncertain. The CDR3 extends over 15 amino acids. CDR1 and CDR2 (germline): MNHEY, SVGAGI. Trimming left V 8 bases short and J 1 base short, with 17 bases between. The CDR3 DNA reads as TGTGCCAGCCCGAGCCGGGGTTGGGCGAACACTGAAGCTTTCTTT. This codes for CASPSRGWANTEAFF.

CDR3: CASSVSAQGRGQTGELFF. The CDR3 DNA sequence: TGTGCCAGCAGCGTGAGCGCCCAGGGCAGGGGGCAAACCGGGGAGCTGTTTTTT. The J gene is TRBJ2-2, the V gene TRBV9, with 8 nucleotides matching TRBD1. The CDR3 totals 18 residues. From germline, CDR1 is SGDLS and CDR2 YYNGEE. V shed 2 bases, J shed 5 bases, and the junction held 14 bases outside the gene matches. Full variable domain (missing parts from reference TRBV9 and TRBJ2-2): DSGVTQTPKHLITATGQRVTLRCSPRSGDLSVYWYQQSLDQGLQFLIQYYNGEERAKGNILERFSAQQFPDLHSELNLSSLELGDSALYFCASSVSAQGRGQTGELFFGEGSRLTVL.

The genes are TRBV4-3 and TRBJ2-1; 12 bases are shared with TRBD2. Germline-derived CDR1 and CDR2 are LGHNA and YSLEER. The CDR3 length is 18 residues. V lost 4 bases, J lost 4 bases, and 11 bases stayed unmatched. CDR3 protein: CASSRQTSGGLNYNEQFF. In nucleotides, the CDR3 is TGCGCCAGCAGCCGTCAAACTAGCGGGGGGCTTAATTACAATGAGCAGTTCTTC.

In its sample, this clone was seen once. The V and J genes are TRBV6-4 and TRBJ1-1; 8 nucleotides line up with TRBD1. The J segment lost 4 bases and the V segment lost 5 bases, leaving 6 bases of the junction unmatched. In germline, CDR1 is MRHNA, CDR2 SNTAGT. The CDR3 spans 14 residues. For the CDR3, the DNA is TGTGCCAGCAGTAGGACAGGGTACGGCACTGAAGCTTTCTTT. Protein: CASSRTGYGTEAFF.

The genes are TRBV27 and TRBJ2-6; D call uncertain. The length of the CDR3 is 18 residues. Per the germline V gene, CDR1 is MNHEY and CDR2 is SMNVEV (reference sequence). Trimming left V 6 bases short and J 0 bases short, with 18 bases between. CDR3 nucleotide sequence: TGTGCCAGCAGAAAAAATTGGATCAGCGACTCTGGGGCCAACGTCCTGACTTTC. It translates to CASRKNWISDSGANVLTF.

This chain joins TRBV19 and TRBJ2-7; possible D gene TRBD2, 6 bases. Germline V gene sequence: CDR1 LNHDA, CDR2 SQIVND (reference sequence). With 6 bases removed from V and 6 bases from J, the gap between germline ends came to 15 bases. CDR3 length: 13 amino acids. This CDR3 is CASREVAASEQYF. CDR3 bases: TGTGCCAGTAGAGAGGTAGCGGCTAGCGAGCAGTACTTC. The entire variable domain, with the rest obtained from reference TRBV19 and TRBJ2-7, is as follows: DGGITQSPKYLFRKEGQNVTLSCEQNLNHDAMYWYRQDPGQGLRLIYYSQIVNDFQKGDIAEGYSVSREKKESFPLTVTSAQKNPTAFYLCASREVAASEQYFGPGTRLTVT.

The chain couples TRBV18 to TRBJ2-4; weak D call: TRBD1 (5 bases). The CDR3 sequence is 14 residues long. Germline V gene sequence: CDR1 KGHSH, CDR2 LQKENI. V was cut by 3 bases and J by 3 bases, with 9 bases left in between. As DNA, the CDR3 is TGTGCCAGCTCACCGGGGCCCCACAAAAACATTCAGTACTTC. Protein product: CASSPGPHKNIQYF.

The gene calls are TRBV5-6 and TRBJ2-7; 8 nucleotides align to TRBD1. The CDR3 loop spans 13 amino acids. CDR1 is SGHDT, CDR2 YYEEEE, per germline. The J segment lost 0 bases and the V segment lost 6 bases, leaving 2 bases of the junction unmatched. The CDR3 region is CASNTGGSYEQYF. DNA for the CDR3: TGTGCCAGCAATACAGGGGGCTCCTACGAGCAGTACTTC. Supplemented by reference TRBV5-6 and TRBJ2-7, the full variable domain reads DAGVTQSPTHLIKTRGQQVTLRCSPKSGHDTVSWYQQALGQGPQFIFQYYEEEERQRGNFPDRFSGHQFPNYSSELNVNALLLGDSALYLCASNTGGSYEQYFGPGTRLTVT.

The chain is built from TRBV27 and TRBJ2-7, with 8 bases aligning to TRBD2. This CDR3 is 15 amino acids long. V gave up 5 bases and J gave up 3 bases; unmatched junction bases: 9. Germline lookup yields CDR1 MNHEY and CDR2 SMNVEV (reference sequence). CDR3 nucleotides: TGTGCCAGCAGTACTCCTGGCGGGAGGATCTACGAGCAGTACTTC. Amino acids: CASSTPGGRIYEQYF.

V is TRBV6-2 or TRBV6-3 and J is TRBJ2-6; 8 bases fit TRBD2. CDR3 length: 15 amino acids. With V trimmed by 5 bases and J by 6 bases, 6 bases remained unmatched. Germline CDR1 reads MNHEY; CDR2 reads SVGEGT. This CDR3 reads CASSPPGGLANVLTF. CDR3 DNA: TGTGCCAGCAGTCCCCCGGGGGGGTTGGCCAACGTCCTGACTTTC.

J is TRBJ1-2 and V is TRBV6-4; the match to TRBD1 covers 7 bases. The CDR3 length is 18 residues. Losses at the gene ends were 1 base for V and 0 bases for J; bases not matched to a gene: 11. Germline values: CDR1 MRHNA, CDR2 SNTAGT. The CDR3 reads CASSDFFFGTDTNYGYTF. CDR3 nucleotides: TGTGCCAGCAGTGACTTTTTCTTTGGGACAGACACTAACTATGGCTACACCTTC.

The chain has TRBV3-1 (or the pseudogene TRBV3-2) and TRBJ1-1, with 10 bases that match TRBD1. Germline assignment: CDR1 LGHDT and CDR2 YNNKEL (reference sequence). The V segment lost 4 bases and the J segment 1 base; nucleotides outside the gene matches: 6. CDR3 size: 16 residues. This CDR3 is CASSLDRGRRNTEAFF. CDR3 nucleotide sequence: TGTGCCAGCAGCCTCGACAGGGGGCGTAGGAACACTGAAGCTTTCTTT.

This chain connects TRBV7-2 to TRBJ2-7; 8 bases fit TRBD1. This CDR3 has 12 residues. V trimming: 5 bases; J trimming: 6 bases; junction bases outside the gene matches: 3. Germline V gene sequence: CDR1 SGHTA, CDR2 FQGNSA. CDR3 loop: CASSPTGAEQYF. The CDR3 bases are TGTGCCAGCAGCCCGACAGGGGCCGAGCAGTACTTC.

This clone is a singleton in its sample. The J gene is TRBJ1-6, the V gene TRBV25-1; D unresolved. Germline CDR1 reads MGHDK; CDR2 reads SYGVNS. This CDR3 contains 11 residues. Trimming shortened V by 5 bases and J by 9 bases, and 5 bases separated the two germline ends. CDR3: CASSNSSPLHF. For the CDR3, the DNA is TGTGCCAGCAGTAATAGTTCACCCCTCCACTTT.

V and J are TRBV5-4 and TRBJ2-3; 15 bases match TRBD2. Looked up from germline, CDR1 is SGHNT and CDR2 is YYREEE (reference sequence). V lost 4 bases to trimming and J lost 0 bases; unmatched junction nucleotides: 6. The CDR3 runs to 18 residues. The CDR3 protein is CASSPGTSGGRSTDTQYF. The CDR3 DNA follows: TGTGCCAGCAGCCCGGGGACTAGCGGGGGGCGAAGCACAGATACGCAGTATTTT.

Only a few counts were recorded for this clone. The V and J genes are TRBV7-9 and TRBJ2-2; unclear D gene. Between the trimmed V and J ends, which lost 0 bases and 6 bases, there was a span of 5 bases. Germline assignment: CDR1 SEHNR and CDR2 FQNEAQ (reference sequence). This CDR3 is 13 amino acids long. CDR3 sequence (DNA): TGTGCCAGCAGCTTAGCACAGTCCGGGGAGCTGTTTTTT. Translating gives CASSLAQSGELFF.

The chain recombines TRBV6-5 with TRBJ1-6; 11 nucleotides agree with TRBD1. With 1 base clipped from V and 11 bases from J, the junction kept 4 bases outside the gene matches. The CDR3 has 15 residues. The germline CDR1 and CDR2 sequences are MNHEY and SVGAGI. The CDR3 sequence is CASSYLDRGRAPLHF. The CDR3 nucleotides are TGTGCCAGCAGTTACTTGGACAGGGGGCGGGCACCCCTCCACTTT.

This CDR3 reads CASSQGPGQGYEQYF. The CDR3 DNA is TGCGCCAGCAGCCAAGGACCAGGACAGGGGTACGAGCAGTACTTC. This chain connects TRBV4-1 to TRBJ2-7, with 9 nucleotides matching TRBD1. The CDR3 has 15 amino acids. In germline, CDR1 is MGHRA, CDR2 YSYEKL. V lost 1 base and J lost 4; bases outside the gene matches: 5.